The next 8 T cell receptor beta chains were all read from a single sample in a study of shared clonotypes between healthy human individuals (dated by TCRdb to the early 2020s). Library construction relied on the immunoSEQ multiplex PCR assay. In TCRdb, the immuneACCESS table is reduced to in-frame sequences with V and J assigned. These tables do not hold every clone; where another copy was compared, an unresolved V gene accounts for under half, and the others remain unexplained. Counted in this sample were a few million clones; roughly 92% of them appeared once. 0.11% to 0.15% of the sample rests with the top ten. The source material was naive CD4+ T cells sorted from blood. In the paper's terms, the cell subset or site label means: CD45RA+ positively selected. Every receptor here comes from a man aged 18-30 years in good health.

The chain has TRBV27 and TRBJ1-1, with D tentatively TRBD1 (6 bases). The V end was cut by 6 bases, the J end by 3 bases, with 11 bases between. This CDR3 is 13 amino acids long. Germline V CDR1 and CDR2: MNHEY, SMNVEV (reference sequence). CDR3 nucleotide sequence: TGTGCCAGCAGAGACTCAGGGGACACTGAAGCTTTCTTT. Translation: CASRDSGDTEAFF.

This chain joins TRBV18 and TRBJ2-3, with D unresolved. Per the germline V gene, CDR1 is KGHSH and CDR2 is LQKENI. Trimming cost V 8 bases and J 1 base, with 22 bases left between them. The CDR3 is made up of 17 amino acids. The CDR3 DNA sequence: TGTGCCAGCCACCGGTATAGCTCAACATCGGGCACAGATACGCAGTATTTT. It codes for CASHRYSSTSGTDTQYF.

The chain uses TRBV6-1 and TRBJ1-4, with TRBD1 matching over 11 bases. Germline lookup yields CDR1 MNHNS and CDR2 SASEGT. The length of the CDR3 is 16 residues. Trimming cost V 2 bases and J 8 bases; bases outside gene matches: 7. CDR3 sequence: CASSEPRTGGEEKLFF. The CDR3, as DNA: TGTGCCAGCAGTGAACCTCGGACAGGGGGCGAAGAAAAACTGTTTTTT.

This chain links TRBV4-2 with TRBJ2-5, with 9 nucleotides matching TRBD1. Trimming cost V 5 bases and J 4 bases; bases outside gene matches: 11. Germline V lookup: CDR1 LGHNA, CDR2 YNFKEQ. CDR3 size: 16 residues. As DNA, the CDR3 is TGTGCCAGCAGCTTCGACAGGGGGGGTTACGGAGAGACCCAGTACTTC. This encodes CASSFDRGGYGETQYF.

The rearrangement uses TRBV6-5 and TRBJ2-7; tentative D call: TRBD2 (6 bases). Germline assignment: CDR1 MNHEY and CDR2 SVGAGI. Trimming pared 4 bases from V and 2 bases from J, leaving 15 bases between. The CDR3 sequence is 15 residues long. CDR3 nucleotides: TGTGCCAGCAGTTCCCGGGAGCCCCGTCCCTACGAGCAGTACTTC. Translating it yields CASSSREPRPYEQYF.

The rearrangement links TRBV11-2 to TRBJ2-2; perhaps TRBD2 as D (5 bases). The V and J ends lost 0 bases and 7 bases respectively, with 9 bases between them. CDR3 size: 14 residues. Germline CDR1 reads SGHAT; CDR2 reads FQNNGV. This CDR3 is CASSLEGAGGELFF. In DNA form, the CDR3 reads TGTGCCAGCAGCTTAGAGGGCGCGGGCGGGGAGCTGTTTTTT.

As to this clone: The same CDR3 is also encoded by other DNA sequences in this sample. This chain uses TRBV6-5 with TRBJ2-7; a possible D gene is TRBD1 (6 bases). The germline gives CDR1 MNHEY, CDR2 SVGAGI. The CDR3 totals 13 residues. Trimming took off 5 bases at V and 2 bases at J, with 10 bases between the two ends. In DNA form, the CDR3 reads TGTGCCAGCAGTCCGGACAGAACCTACGAGCAGTACTTC. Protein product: CASSPDRTYEQYF.

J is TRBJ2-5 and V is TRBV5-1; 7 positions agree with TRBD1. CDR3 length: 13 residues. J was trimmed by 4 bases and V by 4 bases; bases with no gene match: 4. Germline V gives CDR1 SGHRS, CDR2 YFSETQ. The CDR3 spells CASSLGTVETQYF. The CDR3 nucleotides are TGCGCCAGCAGCCTCGGGACAGTAGAGACCCAGTACTTC.